This T cell receptor beta chain was identified in a study of metastatic and nonmetastatic thyroid tumors. Turning to the study itself: Thyroid patients, malignant and benign, had repertoires compared across blood and tumor or nodule tissue.

This clone was counted ten times or more. No antigen is known for it. Germline assignment: CDR1 LGHDT and CDR2 YNNKEL (reference sequence). CDR3 length: 13 residues. The ends were cut back, 4 bases at V and 5 bases at J, with 11 bases in the middle. Methods used by the authors: It was from CDR3 differences across clinicopathological groups that a distant-metastasis classifier for papillary thyroid cancer was built. TCRdb reprocessed the PCR reads via MiXCR. TCRdb, not the authors, supplied the V and J calls. Among about 69,000 clones listed, approximately 14% were seen once. Overall study findings and caveats: For both blood and tumor, malignant thyroid tumors reportedly showed significantly higher TCR beta diversity than benign nodules did.

Each patient went into thyroid surgery without having received any treatment. The sequence came from a male donor with papillary thyroid cancer or a benign thyroid nodule (not recorded which). Some clones in this sample may be carry-over from other donors' samples. The chain has TRBV3-1 and TRBJ1-1; D is possibly TRBD1 (5 bases). The specimen was blood. CDR3 sequence: CASSLQEQTEAFF. CDR3 nucleotide sequence: TGTGCCAGCAGCCTACAGGAACAGACTGAAGCTTTCTTT.